One and the same sample provided the 4 T cell receptor beta chains below, sequenced in a study of blood T cell repertoires in COVID-19. Data came from immunoSEQ multiplex PCR; TCRdb stores just in-frame clones and leaves some out. The sample lists under 200,000 clones, around 83% seen once, with around 2.9% in the top ten. The specimen sequenced was PBMCs or T cells enriched from blood (not recorded which). Source of these receptors: a woman aged 25 to 39 who had been exposed to COVID-19.

The chain is built from TRBV2 and TRBJ1-1, with 8 bases identical to TRBD1. The CDR3 totals 15 residues. The J segment lost 1 base and the V segment lost 7 bases, leaving 8 bases of the junction unmatched. The germline V gene has CDR1 SNHLY and CDR2 FYNNEI. CDR3 nucleotides: TGTGCCAGCACTCAAGACAGGGGAGGGAACACTGAAGCTTTCTTT. The encoded protein is CASTQDRGGNTEAFF.

This clone appeared a few times. This rearrangement joins TRBV11-2 to TRBJ1-2; D possibly corresponds to TRBD1 (6 bases). The V and J ends lost 1 base and 6 bases respectively, with 12 bases between them. Germline V gives CDR1 SGHAT, CDR2 FQNNGV. The CDR3 totals 14 residues. Written as DNA, the CDR3 is TGTGCCAGCAGCTTAGTGGTCGGGGGGCATGGCTACACCTTC. This sequence encodes CASSLVVGGHGYTF.

J is TRBJ2-3 and V is TRBV4-1; weak D call: TRBD2 (6 bases). The CDR3 spans 16 residues. V was clipped by 4 bases and J by 10 bases, with 24 bases between them. Looked up from germline, CDR1 is MGHRA and CDR2 is YSYEKL. The CDR3 bases are TGCGCCAGCAGCCCCTGGGACTCCAACCCCCCCGTTCCGCAGTATTTT. Residues: CASSPWDSNPPVPQYF.

CDR3 in DNA: TGTGCCAGCAGCGTAAGAGGGACATCTAGCACAGATACGCAGTATTTT. Translation gives CASSVRGTSSTDTQYF. The rearrangement joins TRBV9 to TRBJ2-3, with a possible D match to TRBD1 (6 bases). Germline V CDR1 and CDR2: SGDLS, YYNGEE. Trimming removed 1 base at V and 0 bases at J, with 12 bases between. The length of the CDR3 is 16 residues.